The TCR beta chain described here comes from a study of PD-1 blockade in classical Hodgkin lymphoma. General study points: Those patients who began receiving nivolumab less than 1 year after ASCT had lower diversity, and they were excluded.

About this clone itself: Antigen: not known.

V gave up 2 bases and J gave up 4 bases, with 11 bases separating them. CDR1 is MGHDK, CDR2 SYGVNS, per germline. The CDR3 is 14 amino acids. TCRdb's copy holds only in-frame clones and misses some; the assay was immunoSEQ multiplex PCR. The sample has 30,000 to 40,000 clones; approximately 82% are singletons. Each patient relapsed following autologous stem cell transplantation, and prior brentuximab vedotin exposure differed. Complete response, partial response or progressive disease were the best responses. This receptor was identified in a human donor with classical Hodgkin lymphoma. Sample: peripheral blood mononuclear cells (PBMCs), taken before the second cycle of nivolumab. V is TRBV25-1 and J is TRBJ1-1, with D tentatively TRBD1 (6 bases). The CDR3 loop reads CASSENRDGTEAFF. As DNA, the CDR3 is TGTGCCAGCAGTGAAAACAGGGACGGCACTGAAGCTTTCTTT. The full variable domain, its missing parts supplied by reference TRBV25-1 and TRBJ1-1, is EADIYQTPRYLVIGTGKKITLECSQTMGHDKMYWYQQDPGMELHLIHYSYGVNSTEKGDLSSESTVSRIRTEHFPLTLESARPSHTSQYLCASSENRDGTEAFFGQGTRLTVV.